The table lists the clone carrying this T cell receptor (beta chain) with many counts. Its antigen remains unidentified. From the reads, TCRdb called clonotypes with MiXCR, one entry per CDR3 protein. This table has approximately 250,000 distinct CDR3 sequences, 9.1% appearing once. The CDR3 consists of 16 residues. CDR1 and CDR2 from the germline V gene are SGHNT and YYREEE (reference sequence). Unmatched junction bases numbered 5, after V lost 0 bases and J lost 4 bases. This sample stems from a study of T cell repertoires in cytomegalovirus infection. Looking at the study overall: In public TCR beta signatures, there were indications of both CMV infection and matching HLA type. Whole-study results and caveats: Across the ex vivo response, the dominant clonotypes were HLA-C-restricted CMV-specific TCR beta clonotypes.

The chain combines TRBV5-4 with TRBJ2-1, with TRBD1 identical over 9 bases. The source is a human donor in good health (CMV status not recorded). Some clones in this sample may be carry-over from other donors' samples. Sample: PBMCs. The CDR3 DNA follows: TGTGCCAGCAGCTTGGAGAGGGACAGGGCTTACAATGAGCAGTTCTTC. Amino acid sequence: CASSLERDRAYNEQFF.